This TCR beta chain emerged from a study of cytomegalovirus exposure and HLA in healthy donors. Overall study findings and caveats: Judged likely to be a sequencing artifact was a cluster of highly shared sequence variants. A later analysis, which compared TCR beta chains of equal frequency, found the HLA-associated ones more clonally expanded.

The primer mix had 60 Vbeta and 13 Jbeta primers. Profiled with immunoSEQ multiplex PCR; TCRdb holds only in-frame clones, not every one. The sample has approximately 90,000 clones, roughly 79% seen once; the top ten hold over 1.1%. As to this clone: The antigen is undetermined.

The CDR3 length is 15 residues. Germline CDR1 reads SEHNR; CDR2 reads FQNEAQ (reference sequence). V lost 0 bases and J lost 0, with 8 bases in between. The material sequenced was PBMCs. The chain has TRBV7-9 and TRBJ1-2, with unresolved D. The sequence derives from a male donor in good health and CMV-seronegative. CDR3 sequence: CASSLAAAANYGYTF. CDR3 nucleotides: TGTGCCAGCAGCTTAGCGGCAGCGGCTAACTATGGCTACACCTTC. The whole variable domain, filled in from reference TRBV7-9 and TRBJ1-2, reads DTGVSQNPRHKITKRGQNVTFRCDPISEHNRLYWYRQTLGQGPEFLTYFQNEAQLEKSRLLSDRFSAERPKGSFSTLEIQRTEQGDSAMYLCASSLAAAANYGYTFGSGTRLTVV.